This entry lists 2 T cell receptor beta chains sequenced from one sample in a study of T cells after yellow fever vaccination. In TCRdb, the 5' RACE reads were re-called with MiXCR into one record per CDR3 protein. The table has approximately 120,000 distinct CDR3 sequences, around 7.4% seen once. The specimen comprised CD4+ T cells sorted from PBMCs, sampled around 10 days after the first yellow fever vaccination. All receptors come from a man younger than 35 who received the YFV17D yellow fever vaccine.

This clonotype was seen at least ten times. CDR3 sequence: CASSFSEGTEAFF. CDR3 DNA sequence: TGTGCCAGCAGTTTCAGCGAGGGCACTGAAGCTTTCTTT. The J gene is TRBJ1-1, the V gene TRBV12-3 or TRBV12-4; D unresolved. CDR3 length: 13 amino acids. Trimming cost V 3 bases and J 4 bases, with 9 bases left between them.

This clonotype has a count of ten or more. V usage is TRBV4-2 and J usage is TRBJ1-2; D gene ambiguous. This CDR3 comprises 13 residues. V lost 0 bases to trimming and J lost 6 bases, with 8 bases between them. Germline V gene lookup returns CDR1 LGHNA and CDR2 YNFKEQ. This chain's CDR3 is CASSQETQNGYTF. DNA for the CDR3: TGTGCCAGCAGCCAAGAAACCCAGAATGGCTACACCTTC.